This T cell receptor beta chain appears in the sequencing data of a study of shared clonotypes between healthy human individuals. Some clones are missing from TCRdb's copy, which holds only in-frame ones; the method was immunoSEQ multiplex PCR. The sample records more than 450,000 clones, approximately 85% being singletons. All donors were healthy HIV-negative adults lacking recent acute infections or vaccinations. Trimming took 2 bases from V and 3 from J, leaving 14 bases between them. This CDR3 is built from 14 residues. Germline values: CDR1 GTSNPN, CDR2 SVGIG (reference sequence). The chain links TRBV30 to TRBJ2-7; D possibly corresponds to TRBD2 (5 bases). Specimen: PBMCs. The clonotype comes from a woman in her thirties or forties in good health. Some clones in this sample may be carry-over from other donors' samples. CDR3 nucleotide sequence: TGTGCCTGGAGTCCCCCGGCGGAGGTCTACGAGCAGTACTTC. This gives the protein CAWSPPAEVYEQYF.